A selection of T cell receptor beta chains follows, all from one sample in a study of T-cell memory formation after mild COVID-19. MiXCR was run by TCRdb on the 5' RACE reads, yielding one entry per CDR3 protein. The data show 150,000 or so distinct CDR3 sequences, roughly 31% seen once. The sequenced sample was PBMCs or a T cell subset sorted from them (not recorded which). The receptors originated from an adult woman who had mild COVID-19 (a few samples of this study predate the infection). Cell type and time point are not known. Each CDR3 is given with its conserved first and last residue. The D gene is left open where the match is weak. The size of a clone is reported for some rows only, either as once, few or many, or as a class for expanded clones.

NA | NA | TRBJ2-1 | TRBV12-3/TRBV12-4 | CASRRVHNEQFF | TGTGCCAGCAGGAGGGTCCACAATGAGCAGTTCTTC
NA | NA | TRBJ1-2 | TRBV6-5 | CASRTYYGYTF | TGTGCCAGCAGGACATACTATGGCTACACCTTC
NA | NA | TRBJ2-7 | TRBV12-3/TRBV12-4 | CASSAGPYEQYF | TGTGCCAGCAGTGCAGGGCCGTACGAGCAGTACTTC
NA | few | TRBJ2-7 | TRBV6-2/TRBV6-3 | CASGSLGGQYF | TGTGCCAGCGGCTCCTTGGGGGGGCAGTACTTC
TRBD1 | NA | TRBJ1-2 | TRBV29-1 | CSVGLGQGFNYGYTF | TGCAGCGTTGGGTTAGGACAGGGTTTTAACTATGGCTACACCTTC
NA | NA | TRBJ1-5 | TRBV30 | CAWTEGNQPQHF | TGTGCCTGGACAGAGGGCAATCAGCCCCAGCATTTT
NA | many | TRBJ2-7 | TRBV6-5 | CASSYSAGASYEQYF | TGTGCCAGCAGTTACTCGGCGGGTGCCTCCTACGAGCAGTACTTC
TRBD2 | NA | TRBJ2-5 | TRBV7-9 | CASSSRTRWGTQYF | TGTGCCAGCAGCTCGCGGACTAGGTGGGGGACCCAGTACTTC
NA | few | TRBJ2-4 | TRBV20-1 | CSATGQSGYKNIQYF | TGCAGTGCCACAGGACAGTCGGGGTACAAAAACATTCAGTACTTC
NA | NA | TRBJ2-1 | TRBV7-9 | CASIQVTANYNEQFF | TGTGCCAGCATCCAAGTGACAGCTAATTACAATGAGCAGTTCTTC
TRBD1 | NA | TRBJ1-2 | TRBV3-1 | CASSQSGTGGVRRGYTF | TGTGCCAGCAGCCAATCCGGGACAGGGGGCGTTAGACGAGGCTACACCTTC
NA | NA | TRBJ2-3 | TRBV2 | CASSFLPTDTQYF | TGTGCCAGCAGTTTCCTCCCCACAGATACGCAGTATTTT
TRBD2 | few | TRBJ2-2 | TRBV4-2 | CASSQTSGGPNTGELFF | TGTGCCAGCAGCCAGACCTCGGGAGGACCGAACACCGGGGAGCTGTTTTTT
TRBD2 | NA | TRBJ2-5 | TRBV7-6 | CASSLDRGSGRWGTQETQYF | TGTGCCAGCAGCTTAGATCGCGGTAGCGGGAGGTGGGGGACTCAAGAGACCCAGTACTTC
NA | NA | TRBJ2-1 | TRBV14 | CASSQEGTGRNEQFF | TGTGCCAGCAGCCAAGAAGGTACGGGTCGCAATGAGCAGTTCTTC
NA | NA | TRBJ2-7 | TRBV5-1 | CASYGLDAHEQYF | TGCGCCAGTTATGGACTCGACGCCCACGAGCAGTACTTC
NA | NA | TRBJ2-7 | TRBV4-3 | CASSRRQGGIYEQYF | TGCGCCAGCAGCCGTCGACAGGGAGGGATCTACGAGCAGTACTTC
NA | NA | TRBJ1-2 | TRBV29-1 | CSSEGDTGYTF | TGCAGCTCGGAGGGAGACACTGGCTACACCTTC
NA | NA | TRBJ1-2 | TRBV7-2 | CASSSQLEAYGYTF | TGTGCCAGCAGCTCCCAGCTGGAGGCCTATGGCTACACCTTC
NA | few | TRBJ2-3 | TRBV20-1 | CSAPFWADTQYF | TGCAGTGCTCCGTTCTGGGCAGATACGCAGTATTTT
NA | NA | TRBJ1-1 | TRBV19 | CASSIILRGEAFF | TGTGCCAGTAGTATAATCCTACGTGGAGAAGCTTTCTTT
TRBD1 | NA | TRBJ1-4 | TRBV28 | CASSRLFNRGGNEKLFF | TGTGCCAGCAGTCGGCTTTTTAACAGGGGCGGTAATGAAAAACTGTTTTTT
NA | NA | TRBJ1-2 | TRBV20-1 | CSARDGPYGYTF | TGCAGTGCTAGAGATGGGCCGTATGGCTACACCTTC
TRBD1 | many | TRBJ2-7 | TRBV25-1 | CASSGQGDSDEQYF | TGTGCCAGCAGTGGACAGGGGGATAGCGACGAGCAGTACTTC
TRBD1 | NA | TRBJ2-3 | TRBV4-3 | CASSQRGQGASDTQYF | TGCGCCAGCAGCCAGAGGGGACAGGGGGCGTCAGATACGCAGTATTTT
TRBD1 | NA | TRBJ2-3 | TRBV7-8 | CASSPQGAVTDTQYF | TGTGCCAGCAGCCCACAGGGGGCAGTCACAGATACGCAGTATTTT
NA | NA | TRBJ2-6 | TRBV9 | CASSVDRAGANVLTF | TGTGCCAGCAGCGTAGACAGGGCTGGGGCCAACGTCCTGACTTTC
NA | NA | TRBJ1-1 | TRBV4-1 | CASSQDWDTEAFF | TGCGCCAGCAGCCAAGATTGGGACACTGAAGCTTTCTTT
NA | few | TRBJ2-7 | TRBV5-6 | CASSLPRSYEQYF | TGTGCCAGCAGCTTACCCCGGAGCTACGAGCAGTACTTC
TRBD1 | few | TRBJ1-1 | TRBV7-3 | CASSLGTGVNTEAFF | TGTGCCAGCAGCTTAGGGACAGGGGTGAACACTGAAGCTTTCTTT
NA | NA | TRBJ2-3 | TRBV24-1 | CATSDWTRGSTDTQYF | TGTGCCACCAGTGATTGGACTAGGGGGAGTACAGATACGCAGTATTTT
NA | many | TRBJ1-3 | TRBV29-1 | CSVFDRNNGNTIYF | TGCAGCGTTTTCGACAGGAATAATGGAAACACCATATATTTT
NA | NA | TRBJ2-3 | TRBV4-1 | CASSPHGRGTDTQYF | TGCGCCAGCAGCCCCCATGGTAGGGGAACAGATACGCAGTATTTT
NA | NA | TRBJ1-1 | TRBV3-1 | CASSQAENTEAFF | TGTGCCAGCAGCCAAGCAGAGAACACTGAAGCTTTCTTT
TRBD2 | NA | TRBJ2-1 | TRBV7-2 | CASSFSGGGGNEQFF | TGTGCCAGCAGCTTCAGCGGGGGAGGGGGCAATGAGCAGTTCTTC
TRBD1 | NA | TRBJ2-3 | TRBV4-1 | CASSDTSGQGNVVDTQYF | TGCGCCAGCAGCGATACTTCAGGACAGGGGAATGTAGTGGATACGCAGTATTTT
NA | once | TRBJ2-5 | TRBV20-1 | CSATAKTQYF | TGCAGTGCTACAGCTAAGACCCAGTACTTC
NA | NA | TRBJ2-7 | TRBV4-2 | CASSQDAYEQYF | TGTGCCAGCAGCCAAGACGCCTACGAGCAGTACTTC
NA | few | TRBJ1-2 | TRBV12-3/TRBV12-4 | CASRPSTYYGYTF | TGTGCCAGCAGACCTTCAACATACTATGGCTACACCTTC
TRBD2 | few | TRBJ2-1 | TRBV6-5 | CASTPGLAGDEQFF | TGTGCCAGCACCCCGGGACTAGCGGGGGATGAGCAGTTCTTC
TRBD1 | NA | TRBJ2-1 | TRBV11-3 | CASSPKGQTYNEQFF | TGTGCCAGCAGCCCGAAGGGACAGACCTACAATGAGCAGTTCTTC
TRBD1 | few | TRBJ2-5 | TRBV30 | CAWSGQGWETQYF | TGTGCCTGGAGTGGACAGGGGTGGGAGACCCAGTACTTC
NA | NA | TRBJ2-7 | TRBV6-5 | CASSYFGGPYEQYF | TGTGCCAGCAGTTACTTCGGGGGACCCTACGAGCAGTACTTC
NA | NA | TRBJ2-7 | TRBV20-1 | CSAGDPIPPYEQYF | TGCAGTGCTGGGGACCCCATCCCCCCTTACGAGCAGTACTTC
TRBD2 | NA | TRBJ2-2 | TRBV20-1 | CSAHAPLATGELFF | TGCAGTGCCCACGCCCCACTAGCGACCGGGGAGCTGTTTTTT
NA | NA | TRBJ2-4 | TRBV20-1 | CSARDTRGRNIQYF | TGCAGTGCTAGAGATACTCGGGGGAGAAACATTCAGTACTTC
NA | few | TRBJ1-2 | TRBV7-8 | CASSLAGVLYGYTF | TGTGCCAGCAGCTTAGCAGGGGTTCTCTATGGCTACACCTTC
TRBD2 | NA | TRBJ2-2 | TRBV12-3/TRBV12-4 | CASGRSGRANTGELFF | TGTGCCAGCGGACGAAGCGGGAGGGCAAACACCGGGGAGCTGTTTTTT
NA | NA | TRBJ2-1 | TRBV7-6 | CASSPYGTSRGGNEQFF | TGTGCCAGCAGCCCCTACGGGACTTCCCGGGGAGGCAATGAGCAGTTCTTC
TRBD1 | NA | TRBJ2-1 | TRBV5-1 | CASSNSNRQGVNNEQFF | TGCGCCAGCAGCAACAGTAATCGACAGGGGGTGAACAATGAGCAGTTCTTC
TRBD1 | NA | TRBJ2-7 | TRBV5-1 | CASSPGQGANEQYF | TGCGCCAGCAGCCCCGGACAGGGGGCGAACGAGCAGTACTTC
NA | NA | TRBJ2-1 | TRBV24-1 | CATSDPYSGFYNEQFF | TGTGCCACCAGTGATCCCTATAGCGGTTTCTACAATGAGCAGTTCTTC
NA | few | TRBJ1-1 | TRBV20-1 | CSARDTTGGLAFF | TGCAGTGCTAGAGATACGACGGGGGGCTTGGCTTTCTTT
NA | few | TRBJ1-4 | TRBV7-9 | CASSPYISITPNEKLFF | TGTGCCAGCAGCCCATACATCTCCATCACTCCTAATGAAAAACTGTTTTTT
NA | few | TRBJ1-1 | TRBV19 | CASSSQGGNTEAFF | TGTGCCAGTAGTAGTCAGGGCGGGAACACTGAAGCTTTCTTT
NA | many | TRBJ2-3 | TRBV20-1 | CSAREGGPSTDTQYF | TGCAGTGCTAGAGAGGGGGGCCCTAGCACAGATACGCAGTATTTT
TRBD1 | NA | TRBJ2-7 | TRBV6-5 | CASSYAPRQGPYEQYF | TGTGCCAGCAGTTACGCCCCTAGACAGGGCCCCTACGAGCAGTACTTC
NA | few | TRBJ2-3 | TRBV7-8 | CASSLEDGQSDTQYF | TGTGCCAGCAGCTTAGAAGACGGACAGTCGGATACGCAGTATTTT
NA | NA | TRBJ2-1 | TRBV11-2 | CASDSGQGIYNEQFF | TGTGCCAGCGACTCGGGGCAGGGCATCTACAATGAGCAGTTCTTC